This TCR beta chain was identified in a study of cytomegalovirus exposure and HLA in healthy donors. Across the whole study: Caucasian-associated ancestry cluster membership applied to around 80% of 398 genotyped donors. Study conclusions and caveats: Prediction of most subjects' HLA-A and HLA-B alleles by TCR beta sequences was reportedly accurate.

In regard to this clone: Its specificity is unknown.

The germline V gene has CDR1 SNHLY and CDR2 FYNNEI. The CDR3 extends over 14 amino acids. V dropped 4 bases and J dropped 1 base, with 8 bases sitting between them. Primers for the PCR totalled 60 Vbeta and 13 Jbeta. Sequenced by immunoSEQ multiplex PCR; TCRdb stores in-frame clones only, minus some. The table has 150,000 or so clones, around 80% seen once. This clonotype originated in a woman between 40 and 50 years old in good health and CMV-seropositive. The V gene is TRBV2, the J gene TRBJ1-5, with D uncertain. The material sequenced was PBMCs. The CDR3 region has the DNA TGTGCCAGCAGTGTGGCGGGAAGCAATCAGCCCCAGCATTTT. It specifies CASSVAGSNQPQHF.